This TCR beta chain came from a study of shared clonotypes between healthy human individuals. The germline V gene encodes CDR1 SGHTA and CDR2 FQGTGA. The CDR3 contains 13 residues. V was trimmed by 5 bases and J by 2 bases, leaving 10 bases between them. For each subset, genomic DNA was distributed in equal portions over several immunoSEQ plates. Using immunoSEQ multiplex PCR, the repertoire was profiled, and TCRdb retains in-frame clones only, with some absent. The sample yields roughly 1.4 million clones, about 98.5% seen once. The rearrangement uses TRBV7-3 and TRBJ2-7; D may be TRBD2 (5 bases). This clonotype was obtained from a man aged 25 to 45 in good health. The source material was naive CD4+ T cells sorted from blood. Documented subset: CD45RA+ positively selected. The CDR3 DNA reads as TGTGCCAGCAGCCGCGGACTGACCTACGAGCAGTACTTC. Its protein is CASSRGLTYEQYF. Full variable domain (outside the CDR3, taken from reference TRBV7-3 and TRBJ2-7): GAGVSQTPSNKVTEKGKYVELRCDPISGHTALYWYRQSLGQGPEFLIYFQGTGAADDSGLPNDRFFAVRPEGSVSTLKIQRTERGDSAVYLCASSRGLTYEQYFGPGTRLTVT.